A single sample gave rise to the 27 T cell receptor beta chains below, sequenced in a study of CD8 T cells in Susac syndrome (dated by TCRdb to about 2019). The library came from the immunoSEQ multiplex PCR assay. RNA was extracted with the RNeasy kit and roughly 0.45 to 1 ug was reverse transcribed using random hexamers. TCRdb ran its own pipeline on the public reads, namely fastp trimming at Q25 and MiXCR clone calling, and kept in-frame beta chains. Records with the same CDR3 protein are collapsed into one entry carrying the most frequent genes and DNA. Across this sample there are around 180,000 distinct CDR3 sequences, with approximately 94% seen only once. Jointly, the top ten make up approximately 0.088% of the sample. Sequenced material: CD4+ T cells from PBMCs. The receptors originated from a human donor with multiple sclerosis.

The V call is TRBV6-6, the J call TRBJ2-5; 7 nucleotides match TRBD1. With 7 bases clipped from V and 2 bases from J, the junction kept 1 base outside the gene matches. CDR3 size: 12 residues. CDR1 and CDR2 (germline): MNHNY, SVGAGI (reference sequence). The CDR3 protein is CASKQGQETQYF. CDR3 coding DNA: TGTGCCAGCAAACAGGGGCAAGAGACCCAGTACTTC.

V is TRBV27 and J is TRBJ1-1; D remains ambiguous. The V gene lost 7 bases and the J gene lost 1 base, with 16 bases spanning the gap. Germline CDR1 is MNHEY and CDR2 is SMNVEV (reference sequence). The length of the CDR3 is 15 residues. The CDR3 DNA reads TGTGCCAGCAAACCAATTTCCCCGGGGAACACTGAAGCTTTCTTT. Its protein product is CASKPISPGNTEAFF.

The rearrangement links TRBV9 to TRBJ2-7; D is possibly TRBD2 (5 bases). This CDR3 is built from 15 residues. The V end lost 2 bases, the J end lost 0 bases, and 12 bases lay between the germline ends. Germline CDR1 and CDR2: SGDLS and YYNGEE. The CDR3 loop is CASSVTAASSYEQYF. The CDR3 DNA sequence: TGTGCCAGCAGCGTTACAGCGGCGAGCTCCTACGAGCAGTACTTC.

The chain has TRBV12-3 or TRBV12-4 and TRBJ2-5, with TRBD2 as a possible D gene (5 bases). CDR3 length: 17 residues. V gave up 7 bases and J gave up 1 base, with 22 bases separating them. The CDR3 spells CASTLGREGTTQETQYF. The DNA of the CDR3 is TGTGCCAGCACCCTAGGGAGAGAGGGCACTACCCAAGAGACCCAGTACTTC.

The V and J genes are TRBV30 and TRBJ1-2, with D unresolved. Trimming cost V 5 bases and J 8 bases, with 12 bases left between them. The CDR3 runs to 11 residues. Germline loops: CDR1 GTSNPN, CDR2 SVGIG (reference sequence). The CDR3 coding sequence is TGTGCCTGGTCAGACCTGAAGGGCTACACCTTC. Its protein is CAWSDLKGYTF.

V gene TRBV27 combines with J gene TRBJ2-2; TRBD2 might be the D (5 bases). V was clipped by 10 bases and J by 0 bases, with 12 bases between them. This CDR3 has 14 residues. Germline V lookup: CDR1 MNHEY, CDR2 SMNVEV (reference sequence). The CDR3 is CATKTTANTGELFF. The DNA for the CDR3 is TGTGCCACCAAGACTACCGCGAACACCGGGGAGCTGTTTTTT.

The chain has TRBV30 and TRBJ1-2, with 8 bases matching TRBD1. Losses at the gene ends were 3 bases for V and 0 bases for J; bases not matched to a gene: 3. Germline values: CDR1 GTSNPN, CDR2 SVGIG (reference sequence). There are 14 residues in the CDR3. In DNA form, the CDR3 reads TGTGCCTGGAGAGGGACAGGCTCTAACTATGGCTACACCTTC. Encoded protein: CAWRGTGSNYGYTF.

The rearrangement joins TRBV7-3 to TRBJ2-3; 8 bases line up with TRBD2. CDR1 SGHTA and CDR2 FQGTGA come from the germline V gene. The CDR3 consists of 15 residues. The V gene end was trimmed by 3 bases and the J gene end by 11 bases; junction bases not matched to a gene: 13. CDR3 nucleotides: TGTGCCAGCAGCTTTAGCGGGGCCGGCCGAGGGATGCAGTATTTT. Translation gives CASSFSGAGRGMQYF.

This chain connects TRBV11-3 to TRBJ2-7; the D gene is possibly TRBD2 (6 bases). V was clipped by 3 bases and J by 2 bases, with 8 bases between them. This CDR3 has 13 residues. From germline, CDR1 is SGHNT and CDR2 YENEEA. The CDR3 protein is CASSFRETYEQYF. CDR3 bases: TGTGCCAGCAGCTTTCGGGAGACCTACGAGCAGTACTTC.

The chain couples TRBV27 to TRBJ1-4, with TRBD1 as a possible D gene (5 bases). Germline CDR1 reads MNHEY; CDR2 reads SMNVEV (reference sequence). V lost 1 base and J 0 bases, leaving 12 bases between the germline ends. The CDR3 runs to 17 residues. CDR3 in DNA: TGTGCCAGCAGTTTATATCCCTCCAGGGCAACTAATGAAAAACTGTTTTTT. Its protein product is CASSLYPSRATNEKLFF.

The genes are TRBV24-1 and TRBJ2-2; D not certain. CDR3 length equals 13 residues. Germline CDR1 and CDR2: KGHDR and SFDVKD. V was clipped by 10 bases and J by 4 bases, with 12 bases between them. The DNA of the CDR3 is TGTGCCACGGGGATCCAGCGCACCGGGGAGCTGTTTTTT. Translated: CATGIQRTGELFF.

The chain employs TRBV2 and TRBJ2-3; D gene ambiguous. V was cut by 8 bases and J by 5 bases, with 14 bases left in between. CDR1 is SNHLY and CDR2 is FYNNEI in the germline V gene. The CDR3 consists of 13 residues. The CDR3 sequence is CASLTVLRDTQYF. For the CDR3, the DNA is TGTGCCAGCTTAACGGTCCTAAGAGATACGCAGTATTTT.

The J gene is TRBJ1-1, the V gene TRBV19; 8 nucleotides match TRBD1. The CDR3 spans 18 residues. Germline CDR1 and CDR2: LNHDA and SQIVND (reference sequence). Trimming took 6 bases from V and 1 from J; bases not matched to a gene: 16. This CDR3 is CASSKPGRGTGKNTEAFF. In DNA, the CDR3 is TGTGCCAGTAGCAAGCCAGGACGGGGGACAGGAAAGAACACTGAAGCTTTCTTT. The full variable domain, completed using reference TRBV19 and TRBJ1-1, is DGGITQSPKYLFRKEGQNVTLSCEQNLNHDAMYWYRQDPGQGLRLIYYSQIVNDFQKGDIAEGYSVSREKKESFPLTVTSAQKNPTAFYLCASSKPGRGTGKNTEAFFGQGTRLTVV.

The chain joins TRBV6-1 to TRBJ2-2; 8 positions agree with TRBD1. The CDR3 covers 14 residues. The trim removed 8 bases at V and 2 bases at J, leaving 4 bases unmatched. Germline CDR1 is MNHNS and CDR2 is SASEGT. CDR3 in DNA: TGTGCCAGCTGCAGGGGGCAAAACACCGGGGAGCTGTTTTTT. This translates into CASCRGQNTGELFF.

V is TRBV27 and J is TRBJ2-7; 7 bases line up with TRBD2. The CDR3 has 14 residues. The V gene's germline CDR1 is MNHEY and CDR2 SMNVEV (reference sequence). V lost 5 bases and J lost 3; bases outside the gene matches: 7. CDR3 DNA: TGTGCCAGCAGTCTTCGGAGGGAGGGCTACGAGCAGTACTTC. Translated: CASSLRREGYEQYF.

This rearrangement joins TRBV7-2 to TRBJ1-2, with 8 bases fitting TRBD1. Germline V CDR1 and CDR2: SGHTA, FQGNSA. The CDR3 is 15 amino acids. J lost 1 base, V lost 5 bases, and 6 bases had no gene match. The CDR3 here is CASSVPDRGNYGYTF. CDR3 nucleotide sequence: TGTGCCAGCAGCGTCCCCGACAGGGGTAACTATGGCTACACCTTC.

V gene TRBV7-2 combines with J gene TRBJ1-1; 9 bases map to TRBD1. The V gene's germline CDR1 is SGHTA and CDR2 FQGNSA. The CDR3 totals 15 residues. The V segment lost 4 bases and the J segment 8 bases; nucleotides outside the gene matches: 11. The CDR3 loop reads CASSSKAGTGLEAFF. CDR3 bases: TGTGCCAGCAGCTCCAAAGCGGGGACAGGGTTAGAAGCTTTCTTT.

V usage is TRBV19 and J usage is TRBJ1-5; unclear D gene. Germline assignment: CDR1 LNHDA and CDR2 SQIVND (reference sequence). The CDR3 runs 14 residues. Deletions cut 5 bases from V and 4 bases from J, with 12 bases between. The CDR3 bases are TGTGCCAGTAGTTTTCCGGGAAGTAATCAGCCCCAGCATTTT. This sequence encodes CASSFPGSNQPQHF.

The rearrangement links TRBV3-1 to TRBJ2-7; D gene uncertain. V was pared by 1 base and J by 7 bases, with 11 bases between. This CDR3 region has 13 residues. Germline assignment: CDR1 LGHDT and CDR2 YNNKEL (reference sequence). The CDR3 protein is CASSQGSRREQYF. As DNA, the CDR3 is TGTGCCAGCAGCCAAGGAAGCAGAAGGGAGCAGTACTTC.

The genes are TRBV20-1 and TRBJ1-3, with TRBD1 matching 7 bases. Per the germline V gene, CDR1 is DFQATT and CDR2 is SNEGSKA (reference sequence). The J segment lost 0 bases and the V segment lost 6 bases, leaving 5 bases of the junction unmatched. This CDR3 spans 14 amino acids. CDR3 sequence: CSAIQGFSGNTIYF. The CDR3 coding sequence is TGCAGTGCGATACAGGGGTTCTCTGGAAACACCATATATTTT.

The rearrangement links TRBV29-1 to TRBJ1-2; D is perhaps TRBD1 (6 bases). With 7 bases removed from V and 5 bases from J, the gap between germline ends came to 14 bases. CDR1 and CDR2 (germline): SQVTM, ANQGSEA. This CDR3 spans 12 amino acids. CDR3: CSAGGQAYGYTF. CDR3 in DNA: TGCAGCGCGGGGGGGCAGGCATATGGCTACACCTTC.

The genes are TRBV30 and TRBJ2-7; D may be TRBD2 (6 bases). CDR3 length equals 13 residues. Germline V gene sequence: CDR1 GTSNPN, CDR2 SVGIG (reference sequence). V lost 2 bases, J lost 4 bases, and 12 bases lay in between. CDR3 sequence reads: CAWSTGVPYEQYF. The CDR3 coding sequence is TGTGCCTGGAGTACGGGGGTGCCATACGAGCAGTACTTC.

The chain recombines TRBV10-3 with TRBJ1-6; D not certain. V lost 3 bases to trimming and J lost 6 bases, with 9 bases between them. The germline V gene has CDR1 ENHRY and CDR2 SYGVKD. The CDR3 spans 14 residues. As DNA, the CDR3 is TGTGCCATCAGTGACGACGCCGTTAATTCACCCCTCCACTTT. Translation: CAISDDAVNSPLHF.

This clonotype was observed a single time. The chain joins TRBV29-1 to TRBJ1-1, with a weak D call TRBD1 (6 bases). Trimming removed 6 bases from V and 4 bases from J, with 15 bases in between. The germline V gene has CDR1 SQVTM and CDR2 ANQGSEA. This CDR3 is 13 amino acids long. CDR3 sequence: CSVSQGRATEAFF. In nucleotides, the CDR3 is TGCAGCGTGTCTCAGGGGAGAGCCACTGAAGCTTTCTTT.

DNA for the CDR3: TGTGCCACCAGCAGAGATGCTAGGACAGGGCAGTACAATGAGCAGTTCTTC. Amino acids: CATSRDARTGQYNEQFF. The rearrangement uses TRBV15 and TRBJ2-1; 8 bases line up with TRBD1. This CDR3 comprises 17 residues. Per germline, CDR1 LNHNV and CDR2 YYDKDF (reference sequence). Trimming took 0 bases from V and 4 from J; bases not matched to a gene: 8.

The chain joins TRBV6-1 to TRBJ1-2; D is unresolved. This CDR3 has 17 residues. The germline V and J ends were trimmed by 6 bases and 6 bases, with 26 bases remaining between them. Germline V gene sequence: CDR1 MNHNS, CDR2 SASEGT. In DNA, the CDR3 is TGTGCCAGCAGCCCTCGAAGTCGTACAGTATTGGTACATGGCTACACCTTC. Its protein product is CASSPRSRTVLVHGYTF.

The chain employs TRBV6-2 or TRBV6-3 and TRBJ1-1, with 9 bases that match TRBD1. V trimming: 6 bases; J trimming: 3 bases; junction bases outside the gene matches: 5. This CDR3 contains 14 residues. Germline assignment: CDR1 MNHEY and CDR2 SVGEGT. The CDR3 reads CASRETGGYTEAFF. The CDR3 nucleotides are TGTGCCAGCAGAGAGACAGGGGGATACACTGAAGCTTTCTTT.